The next 23 T cell receptor beta chains were all read from a single sample in a study of shared clonotypes between healthy human individuals. CD45RO-negative CD8 cells positively selected for CCR7 made up the naive population, which excluded terminally differentiated effector memory CD45RA+ cells. Data came from immunoSEQ multiplex PCR; TCRdb stores just in-frame clones and leaves some out. Of about 700,000 clones listed, under 95% are singletons. Sequences were obtained from naive CD8+ T cells sorted from blood. The receptor set was obtained from a man aged 30 to 45 in good health.

The chain recombines TRBV27 with TRBJ2-5; D may be TRBD2 (5 bases). The CDR3 extends over 14 amino acids. Germline V gene sequence: CDR1 MNHEY, CDR2 SMNVEV (reference sequence). The V end lost 5 bases, the J end lost 1 base, and 11 bases lay between the germline ends. CDR3 nucleotide sequence: TGTGCCAGCAGTCCGGGAACCTTCCAAGAGACCCAGTACTTC. Translating gives CASSPGTFQETQYF.

V and J are TRBV27 and TRBJ2-1, with D tentatively TRBD2 (5 bases). Trimming took off 4 bases at V and 0 bases at J, with 7 bases between the two ends. CDR3 length: 14 residues. CDR1 and CDR2 (germline): MNHEY, SMNVEV (reference sequence). CDR3 DNA: TGTGCCAGCAGTTCGCTAGCCTCCTACAATGAGCAGTTCTTC. Protein: CASSSLASYNEQFF.

The chain has TRBV11-2 and TRBJ2-1, with 8 nucleotides matching TRBD2. Germline lookup yields CDR1 SGHAT and CDR2 FQNNGV. Unmatched junction bases numbered 7, after V lost 8 bases and J lost 7 bases. This CDR3 is 13 amino acids long. The CDR3 DNA is TGTGCCAGCTCGGAAGCGGGAGCGAATGAGCAGTTCTTC. It translates to CASSEAGANEQFF.

The chain uses TRBV6-5 and TRBJ1-5, with D maybe TRBD1 (5 bases). From germline, CDR1 is MNHEY and CDR2 SVGAGI. The germline V and J ends were trimmed by 6 bases and 3 bases, with 15 bases remaining between them. This CDR3 contains 15 residues. The CDR3 loop is CASSPQGRNNQPQHF. CDR3 DNA: TGTGCCAGCAGCCCCCAGGGACGGAACAATCAGCCCCAGCATTTT.

The gene calls are TRBV6-5 and TRBJ2-7, with unresolved D. V was shortened by 0 bases and J by 2 bases, with 11 bases between the two germline ends. The germline V gene has CDR1 MNHEY and CDR2 SVGAGI. The CDR3 runs to 15 residues. The chain's CDR3 is CASSYSTSTPYEQYF. In nucleotides, the CDR3 is TGTGCCAGCAGTTACTCGACCAGTACTCCCTACGAGCAGTACTTC.

The J gene is TRBJ2-1, the V gene TRBV4-1; no clear D gene. CDR3 size: 13 residues. The germline CDR1 and CDR2 sequences are MGHRA and YSYEKL. The V end was cut by 3 bases, the J end by 5 bases, with 8 bases between. The CDR3 sequence: CASSHPGDNEQFF. CDR3 nucleotides: TGCGCCAGCAGCCACCCGGGCGACAATGAGCAGTTCTTC.

This rearrangement joins TRBV27 to TRBJ2-7; TRBD2 matches 8 bases. Trimming at V came to 6 bases and at J to 2 bases, leaving 9 bases not matched to a gene. From germline, CDR1 is MNHEY and CDR2 SMNVEV (reference sequence). This CDR3 is 15 amino acids long. The CDR3 is CASSYGLAETYEQYF. Written as DNA, the CDR3 is TGTGCCAGCAGCTATGGACTAGCTGAGACCTACGAGCAGTACTTC.

V usage is TRBV29-1 and J usage is TRBJ2-7, with 9 bases that match TRBD2. CDR3 length: 15 residues. Germline assignment: CDR1 SQVTM and CDR2 ANQGSEA. J gave up 4 bases and V 4 bases, and 11 bases lay outside the gene matches. The CDR3 region has the DNA TGCAGCGTTGTATGGTTGGGACTAGCAACTTACGAGCAGTACTTC. This sequence encodes CSVVWLGLATYEQYF.

The chain is built from TRBV4-1 and TRBJ2-1; D is undetermined. Germline loops: CDR1 MGHRA, CDR2 YSYEKL. V gave up 0 bases and J gave up 5 bases, with 17 bases separating them. The CDR3 is 17 amino acids. CDR3 DNA sequence: TGCGCCAGCAGCCAAGAAAATTCGGACGAAGGCGACAATGAGCAGTTCTTC. It is translated as CASSQENSDEGDNEQFF.

The chain carries TRBV7-9 and TRBJ1-1; 10 nucleotides match TRBD1. Germline V gene sequence: CDR1 SEHNR, CDR2 FQNEAQ (reference sequence). V trimming: 5 bases; J trimming: 5 bases; junction bases outside the gene matches: 14. The CDR3 is 17 residues long. Written as DNA, the CDR3 is TGTGCCAGCAGCCGATCGCGACAGGGGGCAGGAGAAACTGAAGCTTTCTTT. This gives the protein CASSRSRQGAGETEAFF.

CDR3 coding DNA: TGTGCCAGTAGGGGTGCGTACACTGAAGCTTTCTTT. It specifies CASRGAYTEAFF. V is TRBV19 and J is TRBJ1-1, with unresolved D. This CDR3 is 12 amino acids long. Per germline, CDR1 LNHDA and CDR2 SQIVND (reference sequence). Trimming removed 6 bases at V and 3 bases at J, with 8 bases between.

The chain links TRBV2 to TRBJ2-7; TRBD1 might be the D (6 bases). CDR3 length: 13 residues. Germline V lookup: CDR1 SNHLY, CDR2 FYNNEI. V lost 10 bases to trimming and J lost 0 bases, with 13 bases between them. The CDR3, as DNA: TGTGCCACCCTAAGACAGGACTCCTACGAGCAGTACTTC. This codes for CATLRQDSYEQYF.

The rearrangement links TRBV5-8 to TRBJ2-3; D possibly uses TRBD1 or TRBD2 (5 bases each). Germline V gene lookup returns CDR1 SGHTS and CDR2 YDEGEE. The CDR3 covers 15 residues. V was pared by 0 bases and J by 0 bases, with 8 bases between. The CDR3 region is CASSLEWGSTDTQYF. The CDR3 DNA follows: TGTGCCAGCAGCTTGGAGTGGGGGAGCACAGATACGCAGTATTTT.

A single count supports this clone. This chain uses TRBV6-5 with TRBJ2-7; tentative D call: TRBD1 (6 bases). CDR1 and CDR2 (germline): MNHEY, SVGAGI. The CDR3 extends over 14 amino acids. V gave up 10 bases and J gave up 1 base, with 17 bases separating them. The CDR3 loop reads CATRDIPGSYEQYF. The CDR3 DNA reads TGTGCCACTCGGGACATACCAGGTTCCTACGAGCAGTACTTC.

V usage is TRBV15 and J usage is TRBJ2-1; D is unclear. Germline V gives CDR1 LNHNV, CDR2 YYDKDF (reference sequence). This CDR3 has 14 amino acids. Trimming left V 9 bases short and J 4 bases short, with 16 bases between. Written as DNA, the CDR3 is TGTGCCACTCAGGCTGTTCCACGTTACAATGAGCAGTTCTTC. Its translation: CATQAVPRYNEQFF. The whole variable domain, filled in from reference TRBV15 and TRBJ2-1, reads DAMVIQNPRYQVTQFGKPVTLSCSQTLNHNVMYWYQQKSSQAPKLLFHYYDKDFNNEADTPDNFQSRRPNTSFCFLDIRSPGLGDTAMYLCATQAVPRYNEQFFGPGTRLTVL.

The chain uses TRBV7-9 and TRBJ2-1; D possibly uses TRBD1 or TRBD2 (5 bases each). Germline V CDR1 and CDR2: SEHNR, FQNEAQ (reference sequence). This CDR3 region has 14 residues. V dropped 3 bases and J dropped 6 bases, with 12 bases sitting between them. This CDR3 reads CASSFTGRGNEQFF. The CDR3 DNA follows: TGTGCCAGCAGCTTCACGGGACGGGGCAATGAGCAGTTCTTC.

The chain combines TRBV7-3 with TRBJ2-3, with a possible D match to TRBD2 (6 bases). Germline lookup yields CDR1 SGHTA and CDR2 FQGTGA. This CDR3 region has 16 residues. Trimming left V 4 bases short and J 4 bases short, with 18 bases between. As DNA, the CDR3 is TGTGCCAGCAGCTCCGGCGAGTTCGGGGGACCAGATACGCAGTATTTT. As protein: CASSSGEFGGPDTQYF. The whole variable domain, filled in from reference TRBV7-3 and TRBJ2-3, reads GAGVSQTPSNKVTEKGKYVELRCDPISGHTALYWYRQSLGQGPEFLIYFQGTGAADDSGLPNDRFFAVRPEGSVSTLKIQRTERGDSAVYLCASSSGEFGGPDTQYFGPGTRLTVL.

The chain recombines TRBV6-5 with TRBJ2-5, with 9 bases lining up with TRBD2. This CDR3 region has 15 residues. Germline lookup yields CDR1 MNHEY and CDR2 SVGAGI. V dropped 1 base and J dropped 2; count of bases not matched to a gene: 2. The chain's CDR3 is CASSYYAGGQETQYF. The CDR3 DNA follows: TGTGCCAGCAGTTACTACGCGGGAGGGCAAGAGACCCAGTACTTC.

The chain carries TRBV7-9 and TRBJ1-2; 8 bases agree with TRBD1. The CDR3 loop spans 16 amino acids. With 3 bases clipped from V and 6 bases from J, the junction kept 12 bases outside the gene matches. Germline lookup yields CDR1 SEHNR and CDR2 FQNEAQ (reference sequence). CDR3 sequence reads: CASSFPRQGPLDGYTF. The DNA of the CDR3 is TGTGCCAGCAGCTTCCCACGACAGGGGCCGTTGGATGGCTACACCTTC.

This clone was observed a handful of times. This rearrangement joins TRBV5-8 to TRBJ2-3, with 10 bases matching TRBD2. CDR3 length equals 16 residues. CDR1 and CDR2 (germline): SGHTS, YDEGEE. V shed 0 bases and J 1 base; nucleotides not matched to a gene: 2. The CDR3 reads CASSLEAGGGTDTQYF. DNA of the CDR3: TGTGCCAGCAGCTTGGAAGCGGGAGGGGGCACAGATACGCAGTATTTT.

This chain connects TRBV9 to TRBJ2-1, with 11 bases fitting TRBD1. CDR1 is SGDLS and CDR2 is YYNGEE in the germline V gene. V was clipped by 4 bases and J by 8 bases; unmatched bases: 11. The CDR3 loop spans 16 amino acids. The CDR3 DNA follows: TGTGCCAGCAGCCCCAGATCGGGACAGGGGGTGGATGAGCAGTTCTTC. This encodes CASSPRSGQGVDEQFF.

The chain combines TRBV7-9 with TRBJ2-2, with 10 positions matching TRBD1. Per germline, CDR1 SEHNR and CDR2 FQNEAQ (reference sequence). This CDR3 has 19 amino acids. Trimming removed 4 bases from V and 4 bases from J; junction bases left unmatched: 15. CDR3 DNA sequence: TGTGCCAGCAGCTCTCCGGGACAGGGGTCCTTGCTTGCCACCGGGGAGCTGTTTTTT. It codes for CASSSPGQGSLLATGELFF.

J is TRBJ1-3 and V is TRBV7-9; TRBD1 might be the D (5 bases). CDR1 and CDR2 (germline): SEHNR, FQNEAQ (reference sequence). CDR3 size: 15 residues. Trimming pared 4 bases from V and 4 bases from J, leaving 14 bases between. CDR3 coding DNA: TGTGCCAGCAGCTCCCCCCCAGGGCACGGAAACACCATATATTTT. Amino acid sequence: CASSSPPGHGNTIYF.